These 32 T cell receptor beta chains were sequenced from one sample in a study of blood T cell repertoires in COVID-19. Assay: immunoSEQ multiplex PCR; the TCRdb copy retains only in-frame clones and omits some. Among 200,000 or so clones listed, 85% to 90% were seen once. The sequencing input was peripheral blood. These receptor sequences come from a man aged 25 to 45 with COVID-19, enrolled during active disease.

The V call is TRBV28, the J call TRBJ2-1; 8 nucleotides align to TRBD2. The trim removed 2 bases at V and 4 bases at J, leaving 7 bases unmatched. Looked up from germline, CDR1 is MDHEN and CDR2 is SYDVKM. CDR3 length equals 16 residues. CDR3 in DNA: TGTGCCAGCAGTTTAATCGGGGCGGGGGGATACAATGAGCAGTTCTTC. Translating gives CASSLIGAGGYNEQFF.

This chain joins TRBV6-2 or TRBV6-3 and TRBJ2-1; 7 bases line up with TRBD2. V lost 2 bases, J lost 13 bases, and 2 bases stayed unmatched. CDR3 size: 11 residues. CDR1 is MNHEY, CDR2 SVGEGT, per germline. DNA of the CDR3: TGTGCCAGCAGTTACCCGGGACTACAGTTCTTC. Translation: CASSYPGLQFF.

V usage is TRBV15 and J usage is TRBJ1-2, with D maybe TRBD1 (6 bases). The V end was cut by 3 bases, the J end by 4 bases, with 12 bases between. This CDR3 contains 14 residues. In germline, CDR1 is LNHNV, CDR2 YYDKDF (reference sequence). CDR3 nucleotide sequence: TGTGCCACCAGCAGGGGGGCGGGAGCCTATGGCTACACCTTC. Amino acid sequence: CATSRGAGAYGYTF.

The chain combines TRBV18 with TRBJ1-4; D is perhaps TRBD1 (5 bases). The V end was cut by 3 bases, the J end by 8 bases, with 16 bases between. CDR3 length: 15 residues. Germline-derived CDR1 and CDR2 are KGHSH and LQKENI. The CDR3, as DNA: TGTGCCAGCTCACCCATAGGGGCTGTAGGAGAAAAACTGTTTTTT. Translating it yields CASSPIGAVGEKLFF. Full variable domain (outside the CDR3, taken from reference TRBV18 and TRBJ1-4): NAGVMQNPRHLVRRRGQEARLRCSPMKGHSHVYWYRQLPEEGLKFMVYLQKENIIDESGMPKERFSAEFPKEGPSILRIQQVVRGDSAAYFCASSPIGAVGEKLFFGSGTQLSVL.

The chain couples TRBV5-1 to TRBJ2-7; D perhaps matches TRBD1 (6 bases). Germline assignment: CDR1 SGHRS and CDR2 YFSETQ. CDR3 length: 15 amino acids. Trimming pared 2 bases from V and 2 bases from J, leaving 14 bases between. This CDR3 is CASSLQGILPYEQYF. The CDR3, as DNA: TGCGCCAGCAGCTTACAGGGAATTCTTCCCTACGAGCAGTACTTC.

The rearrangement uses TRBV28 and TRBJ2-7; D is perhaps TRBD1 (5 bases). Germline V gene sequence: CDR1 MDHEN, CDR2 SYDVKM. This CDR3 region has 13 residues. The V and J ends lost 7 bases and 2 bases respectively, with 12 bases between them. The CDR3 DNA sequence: TGTGCCAGCAAGGGGCCTTCCACCTACGAGCAGTACTTC. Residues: CASKGPSTYEQYF.

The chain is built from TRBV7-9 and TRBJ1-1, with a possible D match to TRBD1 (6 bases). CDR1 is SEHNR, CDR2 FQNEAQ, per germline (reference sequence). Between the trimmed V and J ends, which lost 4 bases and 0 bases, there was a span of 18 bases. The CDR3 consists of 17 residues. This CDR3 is CASSSSPGGGMNTEAFF. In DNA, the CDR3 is TGTGCCAGCAGCTCGTCCCCGGGAGGGGGAATGAACACTGAAGCTTTCTTT.

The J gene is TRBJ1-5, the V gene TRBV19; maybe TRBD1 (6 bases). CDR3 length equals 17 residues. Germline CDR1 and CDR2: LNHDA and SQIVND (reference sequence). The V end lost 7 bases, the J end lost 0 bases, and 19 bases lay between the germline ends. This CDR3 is CASNGQGQLYSNQPQHF. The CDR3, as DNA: TGTGCCAGTAATGGGCAGGGGCAACTTTATAGCAATCAGCCCCAGCATTTT.

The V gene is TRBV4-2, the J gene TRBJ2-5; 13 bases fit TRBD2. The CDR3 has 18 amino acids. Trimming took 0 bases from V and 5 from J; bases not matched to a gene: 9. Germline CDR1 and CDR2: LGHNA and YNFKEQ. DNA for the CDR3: TGTGCCAGCAGCCAAGAACCGGGACTAGCGGGGCGGAGCGAGACCCAGTACTTC. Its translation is CASSQEPGLAGRSETQYF.

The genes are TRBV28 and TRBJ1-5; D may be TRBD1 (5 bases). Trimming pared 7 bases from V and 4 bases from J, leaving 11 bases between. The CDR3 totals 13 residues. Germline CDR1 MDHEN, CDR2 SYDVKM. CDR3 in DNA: TGTGCCAGCACGTGGGGACTTAATCAGCCCCAGCATTTT. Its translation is CASTWGLNQPQHF.

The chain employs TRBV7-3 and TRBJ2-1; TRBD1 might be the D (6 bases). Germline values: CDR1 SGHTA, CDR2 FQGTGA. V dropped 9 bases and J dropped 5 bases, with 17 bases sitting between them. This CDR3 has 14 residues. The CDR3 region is CASKRDRSHNEQFF. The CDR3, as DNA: TGTGCCAGTAAGCGCGACAGGTCCCACAATGAGCAGTTCTTC.

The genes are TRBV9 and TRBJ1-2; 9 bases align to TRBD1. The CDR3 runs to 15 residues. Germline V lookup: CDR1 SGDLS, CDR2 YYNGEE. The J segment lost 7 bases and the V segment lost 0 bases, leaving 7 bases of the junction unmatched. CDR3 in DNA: TGTGCCAGCAGCGTAGAGGGACAGGGAATAAGTGGCTACACCTTC. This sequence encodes CASSVEGQGISGYTF.

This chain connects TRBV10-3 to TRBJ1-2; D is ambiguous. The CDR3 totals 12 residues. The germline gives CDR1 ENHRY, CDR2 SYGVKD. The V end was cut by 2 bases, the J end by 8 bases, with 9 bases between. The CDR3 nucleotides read TGTGCCATCAGTGAGGGCGGGGAGGGCTACACCTTC. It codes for CAISEGGEGYTF.

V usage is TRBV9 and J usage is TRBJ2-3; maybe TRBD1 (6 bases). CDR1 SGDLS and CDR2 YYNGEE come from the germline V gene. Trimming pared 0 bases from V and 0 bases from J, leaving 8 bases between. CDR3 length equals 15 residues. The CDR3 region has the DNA TGTGCCAGCAGCGTAGGGGGGCGAAGCACAGATACGCAGTATTTT. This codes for CASSVGGRSTDTQYF.

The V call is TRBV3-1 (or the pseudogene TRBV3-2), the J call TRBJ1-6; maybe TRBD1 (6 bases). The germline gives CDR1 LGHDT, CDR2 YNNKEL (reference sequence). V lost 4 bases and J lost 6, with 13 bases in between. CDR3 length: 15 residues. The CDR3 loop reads CASSLPGQSNSPLHF. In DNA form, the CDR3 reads TGTGCCAGCAGCCTTCCTGGACAGTCTAATTCACCCCTCCACTTT.

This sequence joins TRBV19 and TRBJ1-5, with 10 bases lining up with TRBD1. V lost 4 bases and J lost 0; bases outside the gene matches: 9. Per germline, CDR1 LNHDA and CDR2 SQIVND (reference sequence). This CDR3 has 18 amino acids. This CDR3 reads CASSRRGQGTYSNQPQHF. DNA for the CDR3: TGTGCCAGTAGTAGGAGGGGACAGGGGACTTATAGCAATCAGCCCCAGCATTTT.

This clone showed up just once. This chain's CDR3 is CASSLWSPPLRGHTDTQYF. The CDR3 DNA reads as TGTGCCAGCAGCCTGTGGAGCCCCCCTCTGCGGGGGCACACAGATACGCAGTATTTT. V usage is TRBV7-9 and J usage is TRBJ2-3, with D possibly TRBD2 on 7 matching bases. The V gene's germline CDR1 is SEHNR and CDR2 FQNEAQ (reference sequence). The CDR3 contains 19 residues. The V gene lost 5 bases and the J gene lost 2 bases, with 26 bases spanning the gap.

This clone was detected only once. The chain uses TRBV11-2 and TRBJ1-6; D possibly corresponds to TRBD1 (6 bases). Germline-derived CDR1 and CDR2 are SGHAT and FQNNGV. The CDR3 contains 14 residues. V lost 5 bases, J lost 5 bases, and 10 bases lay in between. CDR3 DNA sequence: TGTGCCAGCAGCGAGGACAGCAATAATTCACCCCTCCACTTT. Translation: CASSEDSNNSPLHF.

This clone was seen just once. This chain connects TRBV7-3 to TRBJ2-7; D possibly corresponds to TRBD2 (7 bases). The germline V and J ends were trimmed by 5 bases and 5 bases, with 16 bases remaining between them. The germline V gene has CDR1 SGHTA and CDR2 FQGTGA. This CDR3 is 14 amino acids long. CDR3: CASSPGGHMHEQYF. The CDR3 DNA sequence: TGTGCCAGCAGCCCCGGGGGGCACATGCACGAGCAGTACTTC.

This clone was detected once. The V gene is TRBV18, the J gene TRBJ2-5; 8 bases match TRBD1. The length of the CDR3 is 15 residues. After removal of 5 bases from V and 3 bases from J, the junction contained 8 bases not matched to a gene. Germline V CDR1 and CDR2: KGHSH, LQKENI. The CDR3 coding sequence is TGTGCCAGCTCATCGCAAGGACAGGGCAAAGAGACCCAGTACTTC. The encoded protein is CASSSQGQGKETQYF. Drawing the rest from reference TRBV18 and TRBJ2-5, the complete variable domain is NAGVMQNPRHLVRRRGQEARLRCSPMKGHSHVYWYRQLPEEGLKFMVYLQKENIIDESGMPKERFSAEFPKEGPSILRIQQVVRGDSAAYFCASSSQGQGKETQYFGPGTRLLVL.

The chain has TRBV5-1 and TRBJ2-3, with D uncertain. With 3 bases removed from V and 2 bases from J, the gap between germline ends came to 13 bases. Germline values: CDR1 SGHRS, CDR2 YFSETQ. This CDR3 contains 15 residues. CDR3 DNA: TGCGCCAGCAGCTACTACTCGCCGGTCACAGATACGCAGTATTTT. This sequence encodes CASSYYSPVTDTQYF. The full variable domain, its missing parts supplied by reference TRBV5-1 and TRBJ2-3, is KAGVTQTPRYLIKTRGQQVTLSCSPISGHRSVSWYQQTPGQGLQFLFEYFSETQRNKGNFPGRFSGRQFSNSRSEMNVSTLELGDSALYLCASSYYSPVTDTQYFGPGTRLTVL.

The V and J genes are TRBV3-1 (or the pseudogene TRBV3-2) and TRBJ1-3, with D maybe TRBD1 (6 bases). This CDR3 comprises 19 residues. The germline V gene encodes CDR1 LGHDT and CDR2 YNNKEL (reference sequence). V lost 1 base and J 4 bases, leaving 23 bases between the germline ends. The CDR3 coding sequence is TGTGCCAGCAGCCAAGCTTTCGGGACACATTTATCCTCCGGAAACACCATATATTTT. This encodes CASSQAFGTHLSSGNTIYF.

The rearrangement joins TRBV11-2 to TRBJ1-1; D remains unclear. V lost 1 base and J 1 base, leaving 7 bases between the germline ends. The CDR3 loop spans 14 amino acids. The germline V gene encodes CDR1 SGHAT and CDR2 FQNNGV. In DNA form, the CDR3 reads TGTGCCAGCAGCTTAGGACAACAGAACACTGAAGCTTTCTTT. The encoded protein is CASSLGQQNTEAFF.

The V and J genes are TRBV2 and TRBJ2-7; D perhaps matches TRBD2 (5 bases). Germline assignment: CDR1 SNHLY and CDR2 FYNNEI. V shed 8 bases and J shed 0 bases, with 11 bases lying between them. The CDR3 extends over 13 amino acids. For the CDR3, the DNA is TGTGCCAGCCTTGGTGGGAGCTCCTACGAGCAGTACTTC. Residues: CASLGGSSYEQYF.

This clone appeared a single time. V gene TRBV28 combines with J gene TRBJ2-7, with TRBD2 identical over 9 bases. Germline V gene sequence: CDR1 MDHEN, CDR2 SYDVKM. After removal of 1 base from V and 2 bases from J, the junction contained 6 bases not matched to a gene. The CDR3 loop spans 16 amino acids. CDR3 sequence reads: CASSLFGSGRPYEQYF. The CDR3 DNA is TGTGCCAGCAGTTTATTCGGTAGCGGGAGACCCTACGAGCAGTACTTC.

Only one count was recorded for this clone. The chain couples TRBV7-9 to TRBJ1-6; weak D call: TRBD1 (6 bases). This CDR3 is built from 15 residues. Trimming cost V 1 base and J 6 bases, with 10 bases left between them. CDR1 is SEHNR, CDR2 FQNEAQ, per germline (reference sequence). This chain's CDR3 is CASSLEDRSNSPLHF. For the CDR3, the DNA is TGTGCCAGCAGCTTAGAGGACAGATCTAATTCACCCCTCCACTTT.

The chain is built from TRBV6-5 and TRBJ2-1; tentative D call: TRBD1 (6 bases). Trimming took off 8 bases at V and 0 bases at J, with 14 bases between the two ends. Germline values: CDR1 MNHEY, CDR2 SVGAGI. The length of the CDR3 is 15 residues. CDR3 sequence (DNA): TGTGCCAGCGCCAGGGGAAGGAGCTCCTACAATGAGCAGTTCTTC. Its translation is CASARGRSSYNEQFF.

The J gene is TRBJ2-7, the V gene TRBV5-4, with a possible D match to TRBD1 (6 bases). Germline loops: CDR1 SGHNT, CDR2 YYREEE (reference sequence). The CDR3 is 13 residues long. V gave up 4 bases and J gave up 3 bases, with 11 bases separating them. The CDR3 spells CASSPGQSYEQYF. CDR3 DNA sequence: TGTGCCAGCAGCCCCGGACAGAGCTACGAGCAGTACTTC.

The CDR3 spells CASSLHGAASNEKLFF. The CDR3 DNA reads as TGTGCCAGCAGTTTACACGGTGCGGCTTCTAATGAAAAACTGTTTTTT. The chain recombines TRBV28 with TRBJ1-4; no firm D call. V lost 2 bases to trimming and J lost 3 bases, with 13 bases between them. The CDR3 length is 16 residues. From germline, CDR1 is MDHEN and CDR2 SYDVKM.

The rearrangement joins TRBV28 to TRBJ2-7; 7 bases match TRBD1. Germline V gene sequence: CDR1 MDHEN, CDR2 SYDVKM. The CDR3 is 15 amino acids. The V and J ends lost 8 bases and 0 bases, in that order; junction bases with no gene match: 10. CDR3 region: CASSGSDRTSYEQYF. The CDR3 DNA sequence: TGTGCCAGCTCTGGTTCGGACAGGACCTCCTACGAGCAGTACTTC.

CDR3 region: CASSSWPDTQYF. The CDR3 DNA follows: TGTGCCAGCAGTTCGTGGCCAGATACGCAGTATTTT. The chain employs TRBV28 and TRBJ2-3; D unclear. The V end lost 4 bases, the J end lost 4 bases, and 6 bases lay between the germline ends. This CDR3 spans 12 amino acids. The germline gives CDR1 MDHEN, CDR2 SYDVKM.

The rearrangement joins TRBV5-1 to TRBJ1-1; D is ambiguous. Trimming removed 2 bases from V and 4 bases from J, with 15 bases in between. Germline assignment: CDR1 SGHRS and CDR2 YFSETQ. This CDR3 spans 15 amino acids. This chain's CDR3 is CASSLSLAGSTEAFF. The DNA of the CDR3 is TGCGCCAGCAGCTTATCCCTTGCGGGGAGCACTGAAGCTTTCTTT.